The 22 T cell receptor beta chains reported below all come from one sample, sequenced in a study of blood T cell repertoires in COVID-19 (dated by TCRdb to 2019 to 2021). Library generation was performed with the immunoSEQ multiplex PCR assay. Not all clones reach the TCRdb copy of this immuneACCESS table, which keeps in-frame sequences only. Checked studies attribute under half of the gap to unresolved V genes and leave the rest unexplained. The sample table contains roughly 200,000 clones; only one count was recorded for more than 75% of them. Around 8% of the sample is taken by the ten largest. Specimen: peripheral blood. These receptors originate from a woman at least 80 years old with COVID-19, enrolled during active disease.

The J gene is TRBJ1-1, the V gene TRBV11-3, with D maybe TRBD1 (5 bases). V was shortened by 8 bases and J by 3 bases, with 13 bases between the two germline ends. Germline CDR1 and CDR2: SGHNT and YENEEA. The CDR3 loop spans 13 amino acids. CDR3 amino acids: CASQRQGDTEAFF. CDR3 nucleotide sequence: TGTGCCAGCCAGAGGCAGGGTGACACTGAAGCTTTCTTT.

J is TRBJ2-2 and V is TRBV18; D is uncertain. The CDR3 is made up of 13 amino acids. Germline values: CDR1 KGHSH, CDR2 LQKENI. With 3 bases removed from V and 6 bases from J, the gap between germline ends came to 8 bases. DNA of the CDR3: TGTGCCAGCTCACCTGGTGGAGCCGGGGAGCTGTTTTTT. Protein: CASSPGGAGELFF. Based on the CDR3 plus reference TRBV18 and TRBJ2-2, the full variable domain is NAGVMQNPRHLVRRRGQEARLRCSPMKGHSHVYWYRQLPEEGLKFMVYLQKENIIDESGMPKERFSAEFPKEGPSILRIQQVVRGDSAAYFCASSPGGAGELFFGEGSRLTVL.

V is TRBV6-5 and J is TRBJ1-5; a weak D match, TRBD1 (6 bases). CDR3 length equals 15 residues. V was clipped by 0 bases and J by 2 bases, with 8 bases between them. Germline loops: CDR1 MNHEY, CDR2 SVGAGI. Here the CDR3 reads CASSYSNRGNQPQHF. The CDR3 region has the DNA TGTGCCAGCAGTTACTCGAACAGGGGCAATCAGCCCCAGCATTTT.

In its sample, this clone was seen once. CDR3 protein: CASSLLSGYNEQFF. CDR3 coding DNA: TGTGCCAGCAGCCTTCTCTCGGGCTACAATGAGCAGTTCTTC. The V gene is TRBV3-1 (or the pseudogene TRBV3-2), the J gene TRBJ2-1; D is uncertain. Germline V gene lookup returns CDR1 LGHDT and CDR2 YNNKEL (reference sequence). Between the trimmed V and J ends, which lost 4 bases and 3 bases, there was a span of 10 bases. This CDR3 spans 14 amino acids.

The chain combines TRBV14 with TRBJ2-7; D gene uncertain. Germline loops: CDR1 SGHDN, CDR2 FVKESK. The V gene lost 0 bases and the J gene lost 7 bases, with 7 bases spanning the gap. The CDR3 has 12 residues. CDR3 in DNA: TGTGCCAGCAGCCAAGATACGAGGGAGCAGTACTTC. As protein: CASSQDTREQYF.

The chain links TRBV2 to TRBJ1-2; TRBD1 matches 8 bases. Germline CDR1 and CDR2: SNHLY and FYNNEI. The junction had 7 bases not matched to a gene; V was cut back by 8 bases and J by 8 bases. The CDR3 runs to 12 residues. The CDR3 loop reads CASSRTGRGYTF. For the CDR3, the DNA is TGTGCCAGCTCCCGGACAGGGCGAGGCTACACCTTC.

The table lists this clone with a count of one. The rearrangement uses TRBV6-2 or TRBV6-3 and TRBJ2-1, with TRBD2 matching over 11 bases. Trimming took 5 bases from V and 7 from J; bases not matched to a gene: 7. The CDR3 length is 15 residues. Germline CDR1 and CDR2: MNHEY and SVGEGT. The CDR3: CASSRTTSGMNEQFF. In nucleotides, the CDR3 is TGTGCCAGCAGTCGCACGACTAGCGGGATGAATGAGCAGTTCTTC.

A few counts support this clone. The rearrangement links TRBV15 to TRBJ2-7; 7 nucleotides align to TRBD1. V was clipped by 0 bases and J by 2 bases; unmatched bases: 4. The germline gives CDR1 LNHNV, CDR2 YYDKDF (reference sequence). This CDR3 spans 15 amino acids. CDR3 protein: CATSRERGLTYEQYF. Written as DNA, the CDR3 is TGTGCCACCAGCAGAGAGAGGGGGCTCACCTACGAGCAGTACTTC.

The chain carries TRBV3-1 (or the pseudogene TRBV3-2) and TRBJ2-4, with D possibly matching TRBD2 (6 bases). In germline, CDR1 is LGHDT, CDR2 YNNKEL (reference sequence). V dropped 2 bases and J dropped 8 bases, with 13 bases sitting between them. This CDR3 has 14 amino acids. CDR3 sequence (DNA): TGTGCCAGCAGCCAACACGGGAGAAGGGACATTCAGTACTTC. It translates to CASSQHGRRDIQYF.

This clone was counted a few times. V and J are TRBV5-1 and TRBJ1-4; D perhaps matches TRBD1 (6 bases). V was clipped by 7 bases and J by 1 base, with 14 bases between them. Germline CDR1 SGHRS, CDR2 YFSETQ. The CDR3 is 15 residues long. In DNA, the CDR3 is TGCGCCAGCTCTCAGGGGCTGGTAACTAATGAAAAACTGTTTTTT. This codes for CASSQGLVTNEKLFF.

The chain recombines TRBV7-3 with TRBJ1-1, with D possibly being TRBD1 (5 bases). CDR1 is SGHTA and CDR2 is FQGTGA in the germline V gene. Trimming removed 2 bases at V and 4 bases at J, with 14 bases between. The CDR3 loop spans 15 amino acids. The CDR3 reads CASSLAGPRGTEAFF. CDR3 sequence (DNA): TGTGCCAGCAGCTTAGCGGGACCCCGAGGCACTGAAGCTTTCTTT.

The genes are TRBV6-4 and TRBJ1-2; 7 bases are a match to TRBD1. J gave up 8 bases and V 0 bases, and 6 bases lay outside the gene matches. The germline gives CDR1 MRHNA, CDR2 SNTAGT. This CDR3 is 14 amino acids long. The CDR3 reads CASSDSTTGRGYTF. CDR3 nucleotides: TGTGCCAGCAGTGACTCGACGACAGGGCGAGGCTACACCTTC.

This clone has just one count. The CDR3 bases are TGTGCCAGCAGCCAAGACAGGGGGGATGAGCAGTTCTTC. Translating it yields CASSQDRGDEQFF. The rearrangement uses TRBV14 and TRBJ2-1; D is perhaps TRBD1 (7 bases). Germline CDR1 SGHDN, CDR2 FVKESK. CDR3 length: 13 residues. The V and J ends lost 0 bases and 8 bases respectively, with 8 bases between them.

V gene TRBV18 combines with J gene TRBJ1-3, with 8 bases lining up with TRBD1. CDR1 KGHSH and CDR2 LQKENI come from the germline V gene. V lost 3 bases, J lost 4 bases, and 8 bases stayed unmatched. The CDR3 totals 16 residues. The CDR3 loop is CASSPSGTGVGNTIYF. The CDR3 nucleotides read TGTGCCAGCTCACCCTCCGGGACAGGAGTAGGAAACACCATATATTTT.

The count of this clone is one. The chain has TRBV7-9 and TRBJ1-6; 7 nucleotides agree with TRBD1. Germline assignment: CDR1 SEHNR and CDR2 FQNEAQ (reference sequence). CDR3 length: 15 residues. V lost 5 bases to trimming and J lost 3 bases; unmatched junction nucleotides: 4. The CDR3 region has the DNA TGTGCCAGCAGCCCCTACAGGGGCTATAATTCACCCCTCCACTTT. Translating gives CASSPYRGYNSPLHF.

The chain has TRBV5-8 and TRBJ1-5, with 9 bases that match TRBD1. V trimming: 4 bases; J trimming: 4 bases; junction bases outside the gene matches: 12. This CDR3 region has 17 residues. Germline loops: CDR1 SGHTS, CDR2 YDEGEE. CDR3 nucleotides: TGTGCCAGCAGCCACGTTCCCGGGACAGGGATTAATCAGCCCCAGCATTTT. Its translation is CASSHVPGTGINQPQHF.

The J gene is TRBJ2-7, the V gene TRBV7-8; 9 nucleotides agree with TRBD2. Trimming at V came to 4 bases and at J to 6 bases, leaving 7 bases not matched to a gene. Germline CDR1 SGHVS, CDR2 FQNEAQ. CDR3 length equals 14 residues. For the CDR3, the DNA is TGTGCCAGCAGCTCCTTAGCGGGAGCGATCGAGCAGTACTTC. Protein product: CASSSLAGAIEQYF.

The chain has TRBV16 and TRBJ1-1; TRBD1 agrees at 11 bases. Per germline, CDR1 KGHSY and CDR2 FQNENV. Trimming removed 8 bases from V and 10 bases from J; junction bases left unmatched: 6. The CDR3 runs 12 residues. CDR3 sequence reads: CASSTGTGGAFF. The CDR3 DNA follows: TGTGCCAGCTCAACCGGGACAGGGGGAGCTTTCTTT. Variable domain in full (rest from reference TRBV16 and TRBJ1-1): GEEVAQTPKHLVRGEGQKAKLYCAPIKGHSYVFWYQQVLKNEFKFLISFQNENVFDETGMPKERFSAKCLPNSPCSLEIQATKLEDSAVYFCASSTGTGGAFFGQGTRLTVV.

This chain links TRBV5-1 with TRBJ1-1; TRBD1 matches 8 bases. Germline CDR1 is SGHRS and CDR2 is YFSETQ. The CDR3 length is 14 residues. The junction had 5 bases not matched to a gene; V was cut back by 3 bases and J by 4 bases. The CDR3 protein is CASSWGTGGTEAFF. The DNA for the CDR3 is TGCGCCAGCAGCTGGGGGACAGGCGGCACTGAAGCTTTCTTT. Filled out from reference TRBV5-1 and TRBJ1-1, the complete variable domain reads KAGVTQTPRYLIKTRGQQVTLSCSPISGHRSVSWYQQTPGQGLQFLFEYFSETQRNKGNFPGRFSGRQFSNSRSEMNVSTLELGDSALYLCASSWGTGGTEAFFGQGTRLTVV.

This rearrangement joins TRBV12-3 or TRBV12-4 to TRBJ1-2; 8 bases agree with TRBD1. J lost 5 bases, V lost 6 bases, and 5 bases had no gene match. The CDR3 is made up of 13 amino acids. CDR3 sequence (DNA): TGTGCCAGCAGCCGGACAGGGAGATATGGCTACACCTTC. Translated: CASSRTGRYGYTF.

The CDR3 loop reads CASSLEVGGEQFF. The DNA of the CDR3 is TGTGCCAGCAGCTTAGAGGTGGGAGGGGAGCAGTTCTTC. This chain joins TRBV7-9 and TRBJ2-1, with TRBD2 matching over 7 bases. This CDR3 contains 13 residues. CDR1 is SEHNR and CDR2 is FQNEAQ in the germline V gene (reference sequence). Trimming took 1 base from V and 10 from J; bases not matched to a gene: 4.

The chain carries TRBV28 and TRBJ2-7, with D possibly TRBD2 on 6 matching bases. Germline V gene sequence: CDR1 MDHEN, CDR2 SYDVKM. The CDR3 extends over 17 amino acids. Trimming shortened V by 6 bases and J by 2 bases, and 23 bases separated the two germline ends. CDR3: CASSIPIGGARAYEQYF. DNA of the CDR3: TGTGCCAGCAGCATTCCAATCGGGGGAGCTAGGGCCTACGAGCAGTACTTC.